Below, one T cell receptor beta chain is given with its context. Antigen unknown. The germline CDR1 and CDR2 sequences are SGDLS and YYNGEE. The CDR3 has 14 residues. Trimming took off 2 bases at V and 0 bases at J, with 8 bases between the two ends. The sample comes from a study of cytomegalovirus exposure and HLA in healthy donors. Study results and limitations: The Asian-associated ancestry cluster reportedly had fewer N-insertions than the approximately 650-donor mean in a later analysis. Analyses of presence and absence presupposed an approximately uniform sequencing depth across donors.

PCR used 60 Vbeta primers and 13 Jbeta primers. Only in-frame clones appear in the TCRdb table, and some are missing; sequencing was by immunoSEQ multiplex PCR. The table includes 170,000 or so clones, around 80% detected once. The sequence derives from a woman aged 60-75 years in good health and CMV-seropositive. The sequenced sample was PBMCs. The chain couples TRBV9 to TRBJ1-1, with D uncertain. CDR3 loop: CASSVAQMNTEAFF. CDR3 coding DNA: TGTGCCAGCAGCGTCGCACAGATGAACACTGAAGCTTTCTTT.